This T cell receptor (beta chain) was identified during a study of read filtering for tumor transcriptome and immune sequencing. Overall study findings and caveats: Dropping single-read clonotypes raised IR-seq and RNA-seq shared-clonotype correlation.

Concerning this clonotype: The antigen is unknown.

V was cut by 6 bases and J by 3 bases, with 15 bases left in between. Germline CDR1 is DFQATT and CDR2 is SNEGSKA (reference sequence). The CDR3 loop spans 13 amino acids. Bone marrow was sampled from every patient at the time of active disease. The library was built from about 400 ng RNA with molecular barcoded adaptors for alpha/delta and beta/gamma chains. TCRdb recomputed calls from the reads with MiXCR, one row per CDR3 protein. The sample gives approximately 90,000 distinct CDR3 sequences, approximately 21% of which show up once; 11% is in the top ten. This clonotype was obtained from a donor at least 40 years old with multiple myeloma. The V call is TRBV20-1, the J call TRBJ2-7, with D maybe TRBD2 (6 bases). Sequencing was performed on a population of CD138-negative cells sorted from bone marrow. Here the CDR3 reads CSAPGDFGYEQYF. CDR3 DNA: TGCAGTGCCCCCGGGGACTTCGGCTACGAGCAGTACTTC.